The 25 T cell receptor beta chains listed next were all sequenced from one sample in a study of identical twins. TCRdb passed the 5' RACE reads through MiXCR, listing each CDR3 protein once. The sample has 300,000 to 400,000 distinct CDR3 sequences; more than 9% are singletons. These records were also assigned to another study, of yellow fever vaccine responses in identical twins.

The sequenced sample consisted of CD8+ T cells sorted from blood. These receptors came from a young woman in good health.

This clonotype was observed at least ten times. The V gene is TRBV10-3, the J gene TRBJ2-1, with TRBD2 matching 8 bases. The CDR3 is made up of 17 amino acids. V lost 0 bases to trimming and J lost 4 bases; unmatched junction nucleotides: 8. CDR1 is ENHRY, CDR2 SYGVKD, per germline. The CDR3 sequence is CAISESGSGSPYNEQFF. The DNA for the CDR3 is TGTGCCATCAGTGAGTCTGGAAGCGGGAGCCCTTACAATGAGCAGTTCTTC.

This clonotype showed up just a few times. One end of the junction does not line up with germline, which may come from a read error. The chain uses TRBV27 and TRBJ2-5; the D gene is possibly TRBD1 (5 bases). CDR1 is MNHEY and CDR2 is SMNVEV in the germline V gene (reference sequence). CDR3 length: 17 residues. The CDR3 loop reads CASSFSAGQFNQGTQYF. CDR3 sequence (DNA): TGTGCCAGCAGTTTTTCCGCTGGACAATTTAACCAAGGGACCCAGTACTTC.

The chain recombines TRBV20-1 with TRBJ2-1, with TRBD2 matching over 11 bases. The CDR3 is 15 residues long. Looked up from germline, CDR1 is DFQATT and CDR2 is SNEGSKA (reference sequence). J was trimmed by 6 bases and V by 3 bases; bases with no gene match: 7. The CDR3 is CSASGSGGASNEQFF. DNA of the CDR3: TGCAGTGCTAGCGGTAGCGGGGGGGCGAGCAATGAGCAGTTCTTC.

The rearrangement links TRBV7-9 to TRBJ2-3; D gene ambiguous. Germline loops: CDR1 SEHNR, CDR2 FQNEAQ (reference sequence). V was pared by 2 bases and J by 3 bases, with 6 bases between. CDR3 length: 13 residues. The CDR3 region has the DNA TGTGCCAGCAGCTTACCAATAACAGATACGCAGTATTTT. Its translation: CASSLPITDTQYF.

The chain links TRBV12-3 or TRBV12-4 to TRBJ2-5, with 10 positions matching TRBD2. V lost 5 bases, J lost 5 bases, and 8 bases stayed unmatched. The length of the CDR3 is 15 residues. CDR3 sequence reads: CASSTASAGGETQYF. As DNA, the CDR3 is TGTGCCAGCAGTACCGCTTCAGCGGGAGGGGAGACCCAGTACTTC.

V is TRBV5-1 and J is TRBJ2-1; D is ambiguous. The CDR3 spans 13 residues. V lost 0 bases to trimming and J lost 6 bases, with 7 bases between them. Germline CDR1 reads SGHRS; CDR2 reads YFSETQ. As DNA, the CDR3 is TGCGCCAGCAGCTTGGAGTCTTCCAATGAGCAGTTCTTC. It codes for CASSLESSNEQFF.

This clonotype showed up just a few times. The genes are TRBV27 and TRBJ2-5; 8 bases line up with TRBD2. The ends lost 2 bases at V and 5 bases at J; junction bases unmatched: 4. The CDR3 sequence is 14 residues long. Germline lookup yields CDR1 MNHEY and CDR2 SMNVEV (reference sequence). The CDR3, as DNA: TGTGCCAGCAGTTTACGGGGCGGGGGGGAGACCCAGTACTTC. It is translated as CASSLRGGGETQYF.

Only a few counts were recorded for this clonotype. The V call is TRBV6-1, the J call TRBJ1-4, with no clear D. Trimming removed 0 bases at V and 4 bases at J, with 9 bases between. Germline V gene sequence: CDR1 MNHNS, CDR2 SASEGT. The CDR3 extends over 15 amino acids. The CDR3 sequence: CASSEARWLNEKLFF. The CDR3 DNA is TGTGCCAGCAGTGAAGCACGGTGGCTTAATGAAAAACTGTTTTTT.

Only a few counts were recorded for this clonotype. The rearrangement links TRBV7-6 to TRBJ2-7; TRBD2 is a possible D gene (6 bases). There are 13 residues in the CDR3. V lost 2 bases and J 6 bases, leaving 11 bases between the germline ends. Germline-derived CDR1 and CDR2 are SGHVS and FNYEAQ. CDR3 DNA sequence: TGTGCCAGCAGCTTATCGGTGGGGGGCGAGCAGTACTTC. Translating it yields CASSLSVGGEQYF. The variable domain in full, with the rest retrieved from reference TRBV7-6 and TRBJ2-7, is GAGVSQSPRYKVTKRGQDVALRCDPISGHVSLYWYRQALGQGPEFLTYFNYEAQQDKSGLPNDRFSAERPEGSISTLTIQRTEQRDSAMYRCASSLSVGGEQYFGPGTRLTVT.

The chain couples TRBV4-1 to TRBJ2-7, with 8 bases lining up with TRBD2. J was trimmed by 6 bases and V by 2 bases; bases with no gene match: 6. Germline CDR1 and CDR2: MGHRA and YSYEKL. The CDR3 runs 14 residues. The CDR3 region has the DNA TGCGCCAGCAGCCAATATAGCGGGGCCTGCGAGCAGTACTTC. This sequence encodes CASSQYSGACEQYF.

This chain links TRBV28 with TRBJ2-1; 8 bases line up with TRBD1. CDR3 size: 15 residues. J gave up 3 bases and V 6 bases, and 7 bases lay outside the gene matches. From germline, CDR1 is MDHEN and CDR2 SYDVKM. The CDR3 nucleotides are TGTGCCAGCAGACCTACGGACAGGGTCTACAATGAGCAGTTCTTC. Translation gives CASRPTDRVYNEQFF.

This clonotype occurred many times. This CDR3 is CASSFSGLLNYGYTF. The DNA for the CDR3 is TGTGCCAGCAGTTTCTCCGGACTCTTAAACTATGGCTACACCTTC. The V gene is TRBV12-3 or TRBV12-4, the J gene TRBJ1-2; D is ambiguous. There are 15 residues in the CDR3. V was trimmed by 3 bases and J by 2 bases, leaving 13 bases between them.

This clonotype is deemed medium-sized. V usage is TRBV7-9 and J usage is TRBJ2-2; 11 nucleotides line up with TRBD2. Germline-derived CDR1 and CDR2 are SEHNR and FQNEAQ (reference sequence). V shed 5 bases and J 0 bases; nucleotides not matched to a gene: 14. The CDR3 extends over 20 amino acids. CDR3 amino acids: CASSGLGPGLAETNTGELFF. In nucleotides, the CDR3 is TGTGCCAGCAGCGGGCTTGGCCCGGGACTAGCGGAAACGAACACCGGGGAGCTGTTTTTT.

In this sample, this clonotype turned up many times. The chain joins TRBV4-1 to TRBJ1-2, with a possible D match to TRBD1 (6 bases). The CDR3 runs to 14 residues. Trimming took off 1 base at V and 6 bases at J, with 12 bases between the two ends. The V gene's germline CDR1 is MGHRA and CDR2 YSYEKL. The CDR3 is CASSQGGQRDGYTF. The CDR3 DNA follows: TGCGCCAGCAGCCAAGGTGGACAGCGGGATGGCTACACCTTC.

This chain connects TRBV28 to TRBJ1-1; 9 bases match TRBD1. CDR3 size: 15 residues. CDR1 MDHEN and CDR2 SYDVKM come from the germline V gene. J gave up 5 bases and V 8 bases, and 12 bases lay outside the gene matches. The CDR3 sequence is CASVPTTGGDTEAFF. The CDR3 DNA is TGTGCCAGCGTCCCAACGACAGGGGGTGATACTGAAGCTTTCTTT.

The CDR3 here is CASRGRQRQYF. The CDR3, as DNA: TGTGCCAGCAGAGGGCGACAGCGCCAGTACTTC. The rearrangement links TRBV2 to TRBJ2-5; D possibly corresponds to TRBD1 (5 bases). Germline CDR1 and CDR2: SNHLY and FYNNEI. This CDR3 is 11 amino acids long. V lost 6 bases and J lost 10, with 12 bases in between.

In this sample, this clonotype turned up many times. The chain couples TRBV12-3 or TRBV12-4 to TRBJ2-1; perhaps TRBD2 as D (6 bases). The CDR3 extends over 16 amino acids. Trimming pared 7 bases from V and 0 bases from J, leaving 16 bases between. As DNA, the CDR3 is TGTGCCAGCACCCTCGGCGGGACTGGCTCCTACAATGAGCAGTTCTTC. As protein: CASTLGGTGSYNEQFF.

This clonotype was seen a few times. The CDR3 region is CASSLTPPLGEQFF. DNA for the CDR3: TGTGCCAGCAGTTTAACCCCCCCTTTAGGGGAGCAGTTCTTC. The V and J genes are TRBV28 and TRBJ2-1; no reliable D call. V was clipped by 2 bases and J by 10 bases, with 15 bases between them. Germline CDR1 reads MDHEN; CDR2 reads SYDVKM. The CDR3 runs 14 residues.

The rearrangement uses TRBV14 and TRBJ2-7; D possibly matches TRBD1 or TRBD2 (5 bases each). Deletions cut 3 bases from V and 0 bases from J, with 18 bases between. The CDR3 is 17 residues long. Germline V CDR1 and CDR2: SGHDN, FVKESK. The CDR3 loop reads CASSQFGDGDPSYEQYF. The CDR3 nucleotides read TGTGCCAGCAGCCAGTTCGGGGACGGGGACCCCTCCTACGAGCAGTACTTC.

This clonotype was counted a few times. This rearrangement joins TRBV20-1 to TRBJ2-3; D possibly corresponds to TRBD2 (5 bases). Looked up from germline, CDR1 is DFQATT and CDR2 is SNEGSKA (reference sequence). V was pared by 5 bases and J by 2 bases, with 14 bases between. The CDR3 contains 14 residues. The CDR3 reads CSALRAGLTDTQYF. The CDR3 DNA reads TGCAGTGCTCTAAGGGCGGGCCTCACAGATACGCAGTATTTT.

This clonotype came up a few times. The CDR3 is CASSPGEGTYTQYF. The CDR3 nucleotides are TGTGCCAGCAGCCCAGGAGAGGGGACCTATACGCAGTATTTT. The chain carries TRBV3-1 and TRBJ2-3; the D call may be TRBD1 or TRBD2 (5 bases each). The CDR3 contains 14 residues. The germline V and J ends were trimmed by 4 bases and 7 bases, with 15 bases remaining between them. The V gene's germline CDR1 is LGHDT and CDR2 YNNKEL (reference sequence).

There are many counts of this clonotype. The V gene is TRBV7-9, the J gene TRBJ2-7; D unresolved. The CDR3 spans 14 residues. Trimming cost V 1 base and J 0 bases, with 7 bases left between them. Germline CDR1 is SEHNR and CDR2 is FQNEAQ (reference sequence). CDR3 loop: CASSLDGGSYEQYV. DNA for the CDR3: TGTGCCAGCAGCTTAGACGGCGGCTCCTACGAGCAGTACGTC.

This chain links TRBV24-1 with TRBJ2-4; TRBD1 aligns across 8 bases. The trim removed 3 bases at V and 4 bases at J, leaving 7 bases unmatched. The CDR3 loop spans 16 amino acids. CDR1 and CDR2 (germline): KGHDR, SFDVKD. The CDR3 region has the DNA TGTGCCACCAGTGATCGGGCAGGGGGCTGGAAAAACATTCAGTACTTC. Amino acid sequence: CATSDRAGGWKNIQYF.

In this sample, this clonotype turned up many times. The chain employs TRBV12-3 or TRBV12-4 and TRBJ1-1; D ambiguous. This CDR3 has 12 residues. The V end was cut by 2 bases, the J end by 4 bases, with 5 bases between. The CDR3 loop is CASSLFLTEAFF. Written as DNA, the CDR3 is TGTGCCAGCAGTTTATTCCTCACTGAAGCTTTCTTT.

This clonotype was counted between two and nine times. The V gene is TRBV5-6, the J gene TRBJ2-7; D may be TRBD1 (5 bases). The germline V and J ends were trimmed by 2 bases and 1 base, with 16 bases remaining between them. Germline assignment: CDR1 SGHDT and CDR2 YYEEEE. CDR3 size: 16 residues. CDR3 sequence: CASSLVRPQGSYEQYV. CDR3 DNA sequence: TGTGCCAGCAGCTTAGTCCGCCCGCAGGGATCCTACGAGCAGTACGTC.